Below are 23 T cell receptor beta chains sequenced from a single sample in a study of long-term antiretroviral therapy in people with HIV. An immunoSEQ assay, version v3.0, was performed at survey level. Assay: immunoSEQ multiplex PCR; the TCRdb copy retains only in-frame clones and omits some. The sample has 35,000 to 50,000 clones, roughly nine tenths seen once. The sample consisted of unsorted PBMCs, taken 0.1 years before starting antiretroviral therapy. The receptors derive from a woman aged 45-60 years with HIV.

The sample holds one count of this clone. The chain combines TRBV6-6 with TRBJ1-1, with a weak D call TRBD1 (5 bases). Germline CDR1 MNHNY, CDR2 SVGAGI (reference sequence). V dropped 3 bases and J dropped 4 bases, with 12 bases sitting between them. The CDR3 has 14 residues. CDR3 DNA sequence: TGTGCCAGCAGTTATGGGGGGGAGGCCACTGAAGCTTTCTTT. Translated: CASSYGGEATEAFF.

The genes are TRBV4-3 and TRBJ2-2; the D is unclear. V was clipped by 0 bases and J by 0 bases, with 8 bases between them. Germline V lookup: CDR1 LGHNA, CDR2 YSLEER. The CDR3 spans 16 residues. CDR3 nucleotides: TGCGCCAGCAGCCAAGACTTTTGGTCGAACACCGGGGAGCTGTTTTTT. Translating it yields CASSQDFWSNTGELFF.

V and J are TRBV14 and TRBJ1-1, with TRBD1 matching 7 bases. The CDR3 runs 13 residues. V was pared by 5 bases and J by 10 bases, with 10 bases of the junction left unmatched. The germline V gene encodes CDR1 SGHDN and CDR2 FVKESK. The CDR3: CASSLNRGGGAFF. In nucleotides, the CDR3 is TGTGCCAGCAGCTTGAACAGGGGCGGGGGAGCTTTCTTT.

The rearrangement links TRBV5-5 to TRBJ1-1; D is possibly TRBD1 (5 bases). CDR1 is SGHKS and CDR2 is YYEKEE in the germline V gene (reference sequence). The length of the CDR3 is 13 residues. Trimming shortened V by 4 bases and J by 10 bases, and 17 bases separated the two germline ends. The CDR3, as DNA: TGTGCCAGCAGCAAAGACCGGGACTTTGGAGCTTTCTTT. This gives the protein CASSKDRDFGAFF.

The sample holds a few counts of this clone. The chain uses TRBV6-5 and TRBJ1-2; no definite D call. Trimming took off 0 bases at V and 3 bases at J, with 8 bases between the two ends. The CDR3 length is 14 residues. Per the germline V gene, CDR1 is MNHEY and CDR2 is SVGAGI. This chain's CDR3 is CASSYSGSYYGYTF. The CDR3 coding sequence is TGTGCCAGCAGTTACTCCGGCTCTTACTATGGCTACACCTTC.

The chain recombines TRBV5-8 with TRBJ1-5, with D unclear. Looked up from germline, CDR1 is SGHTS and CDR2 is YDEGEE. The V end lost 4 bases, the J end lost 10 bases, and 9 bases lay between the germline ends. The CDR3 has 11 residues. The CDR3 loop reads CASSRGFPQHF. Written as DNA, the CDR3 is TGTGCCAGCAGCCGGGGTTTCCCCCAGCATTTT. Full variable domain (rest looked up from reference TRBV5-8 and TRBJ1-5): EAGVTQSPTHLIKTRGQQATLRCSPISGHTSVYWYQQALGLGLQFLLWYDEGEERNRGNFPPRFSGRQFPNYSSELNVNALELEDSALYLCASSRGFPQHFGDGTRLSIL.

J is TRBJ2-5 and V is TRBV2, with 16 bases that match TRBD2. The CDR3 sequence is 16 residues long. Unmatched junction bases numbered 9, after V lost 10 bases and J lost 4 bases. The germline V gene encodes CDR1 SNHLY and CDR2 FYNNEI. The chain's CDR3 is CATKGTSGGAGETQYF. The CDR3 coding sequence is TGTGCCACCAAAGGGACTAGCGGGGGGGCCGGAGAGACCCAGTACTTC.

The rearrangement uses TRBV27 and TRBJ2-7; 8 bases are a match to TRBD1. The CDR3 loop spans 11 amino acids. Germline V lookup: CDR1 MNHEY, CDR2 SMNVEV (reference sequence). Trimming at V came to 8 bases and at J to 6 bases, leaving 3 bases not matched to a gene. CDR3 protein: CASRQGFEQYF. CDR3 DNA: TGTGCCAGCCGACAGGGGTTCGAGCAGTACTTC.

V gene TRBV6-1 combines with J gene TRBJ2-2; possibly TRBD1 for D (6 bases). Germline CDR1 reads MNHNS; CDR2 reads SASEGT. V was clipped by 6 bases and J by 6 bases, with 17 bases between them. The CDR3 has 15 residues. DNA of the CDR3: TGTGCCAGCAGCAACCGGGACACCCGCGCCGGGGAGCTGTTTTTT. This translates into CASSNRDTRAGELFF.

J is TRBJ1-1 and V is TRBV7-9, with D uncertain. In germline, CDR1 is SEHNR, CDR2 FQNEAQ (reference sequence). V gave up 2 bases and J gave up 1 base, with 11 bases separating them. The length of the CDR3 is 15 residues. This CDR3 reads CASSLPGGSNTEAFF. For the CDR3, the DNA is TGTGCCAGCAGCTTACCGGGCGGATCGAACACTGAAGCTTTCTTT.

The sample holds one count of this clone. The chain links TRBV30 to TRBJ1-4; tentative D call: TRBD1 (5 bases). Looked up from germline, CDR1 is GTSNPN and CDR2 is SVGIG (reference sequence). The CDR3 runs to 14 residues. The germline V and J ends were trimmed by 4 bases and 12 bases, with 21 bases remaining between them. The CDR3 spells CAWKEDSGWGELFF. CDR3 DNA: TGTGCCTGGAAGGAGGATTCGGGTTGGGGCGAACTGTTTTTT.

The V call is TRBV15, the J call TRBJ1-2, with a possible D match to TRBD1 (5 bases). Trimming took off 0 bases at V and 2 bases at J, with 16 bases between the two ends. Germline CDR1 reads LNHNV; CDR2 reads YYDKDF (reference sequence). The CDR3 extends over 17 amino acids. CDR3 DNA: TGTGCCACCAGCAGAGATGTCGTTGGAGGGGCGAACTATGGCTACACCTTC. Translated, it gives CATSRDVVGGANYGYTF.

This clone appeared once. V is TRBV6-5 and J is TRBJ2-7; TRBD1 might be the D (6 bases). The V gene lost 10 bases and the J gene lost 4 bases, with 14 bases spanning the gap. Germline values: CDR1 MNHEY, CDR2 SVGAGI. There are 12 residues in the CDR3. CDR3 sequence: CATKQGVYEQYF. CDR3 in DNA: TGTGCCACGAAACAGGGAGTATACGAGCAGTACTTC.

DNA for the CDR3: TGTGCCAGCAGCCGAGGGGTGAACACTGAAGCTTTCTTT. Protein sequence: CASSRGVNTEAFF. The chain combines TRBV11-3 with TRBJ1-1; TRBD1 is a possible D gene (5 bases). This CDR3 is built from 13 residues. The V end lost 5 bases, the J end lost 0 bases, and 7 bases lay between the germline ends. Germline CDR1 reads SGHNT; CDR2 reads YENEEA.

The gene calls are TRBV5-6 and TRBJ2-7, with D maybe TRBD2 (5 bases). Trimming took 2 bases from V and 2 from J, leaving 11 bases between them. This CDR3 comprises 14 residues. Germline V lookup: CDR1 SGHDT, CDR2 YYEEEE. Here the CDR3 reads CASSFGPGTYEQYF. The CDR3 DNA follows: TGTGCCAGCAGCTTCGGACCGGGAACCTACGAGCAGTACTTC.

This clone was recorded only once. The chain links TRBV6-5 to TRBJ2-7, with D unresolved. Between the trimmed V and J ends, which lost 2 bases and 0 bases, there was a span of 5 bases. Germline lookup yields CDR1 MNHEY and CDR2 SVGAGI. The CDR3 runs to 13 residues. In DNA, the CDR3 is TGTGCCAGCAGTTACAGTTACTCCTACGAGCAGTACTTC. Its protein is CASSYSYSYEQYF.

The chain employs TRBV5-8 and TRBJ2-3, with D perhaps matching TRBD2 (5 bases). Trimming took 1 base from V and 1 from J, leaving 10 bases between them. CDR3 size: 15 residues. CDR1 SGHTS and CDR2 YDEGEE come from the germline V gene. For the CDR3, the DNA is TGTGCCAGCAGCTTGTATGTTAGCGGCACAGATACGCAGTATTTT. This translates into CASSLYVSGTDTQYF. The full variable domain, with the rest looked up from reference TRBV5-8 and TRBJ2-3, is EAGVTQSPTHLIKTRGQQATLRCSPISGHTSVYWYQQALGLGLQFLLWYDEGEERNRGNFPPRFSGRQFPNYSSELNVNALELEDSALYLCASSLYVSGTDTQYFGPGTRLTVL.

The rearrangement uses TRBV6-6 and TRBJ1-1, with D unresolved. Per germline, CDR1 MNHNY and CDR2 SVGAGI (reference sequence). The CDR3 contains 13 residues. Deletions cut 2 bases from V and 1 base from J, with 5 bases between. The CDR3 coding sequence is TGTGCCAGCAGTTACGATCGGAACACTGAAGCTTTCTTT. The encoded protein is CASSYDRNTEAFF.

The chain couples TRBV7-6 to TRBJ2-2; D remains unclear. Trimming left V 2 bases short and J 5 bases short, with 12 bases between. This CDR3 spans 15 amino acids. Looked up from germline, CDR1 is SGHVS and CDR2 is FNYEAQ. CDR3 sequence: CASSLSTGSTGELFF. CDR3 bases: TGTGCCAGCAGCTTAAGTACTGGCTCAACCGGGGAGCTGTTTTTT. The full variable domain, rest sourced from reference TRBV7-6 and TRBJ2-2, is GAGVSQSPRYKVTKRGQDVALRCDPISGHVSLYWYRQALGQGPEFLTYFNYEAQQDKSGLPNDRFSAERPEGSISTLTIQRTEQRDSAMYRCASSLSTGSTGELFFGEGSRLTVL.

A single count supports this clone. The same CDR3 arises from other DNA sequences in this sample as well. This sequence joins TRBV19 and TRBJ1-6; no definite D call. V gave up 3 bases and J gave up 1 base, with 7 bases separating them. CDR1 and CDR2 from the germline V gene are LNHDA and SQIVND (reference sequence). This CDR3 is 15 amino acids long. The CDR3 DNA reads TGTGCCAGTAGTATCGGCCAGTCCTATAATTCACCCCTCCACTTT. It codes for CASSIGQSYNSPLHF.

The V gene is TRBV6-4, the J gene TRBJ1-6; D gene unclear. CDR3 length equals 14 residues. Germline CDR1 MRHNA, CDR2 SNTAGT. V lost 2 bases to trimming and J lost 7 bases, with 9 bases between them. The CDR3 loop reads CASSDEGGNSPLHF. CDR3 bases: TGTGCCAGCAGTGACGAGGGAGGCAATTCACCCCTCCACTTT.

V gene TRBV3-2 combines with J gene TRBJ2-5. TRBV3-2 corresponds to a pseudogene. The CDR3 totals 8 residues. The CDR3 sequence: CASETQYF. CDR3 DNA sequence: TGTGCCAGCGAGACCCAGTACTTC.

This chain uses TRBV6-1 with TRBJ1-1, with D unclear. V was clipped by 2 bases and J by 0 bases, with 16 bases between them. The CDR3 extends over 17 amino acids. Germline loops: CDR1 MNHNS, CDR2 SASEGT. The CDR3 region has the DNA TGTGCCAGCAGTGAACTCGGAGGGCCCACAATGAACACTGAAGCTTTCTTT. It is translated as CASSELGGPTMNTEAFF.